This TCR beta chain was found in a study of blood T cell repertoires in COVID-19. Whole-study context: The United States, Italy and Spain were the sources of the acute and convalescent COVID-19 samples.

Seattle's cohort entered during active infection and was followed longitudinally. V was cut by 3 bases and J by 3 bases, with 24 bases left in between. In germline, CDR1 is MDHEN, CDR2 SYDVKM. There are 18 residues in the CDR3. Authors' data handling: From reference gene primer amplification, estimates of nucleated cell counts were derived. Assay: immunoSEQ multiplex PCR; the TCRdb copy retains only in-frame clones and omits some. V, J and clone size are those of that table, while D and trimming were read from the DNA. The sample carries 200,000 to 300,000 clones, around 86% recorded once. This TCR derives from a woman in her sixties with COVID-19, enrolled during active disease. Sequenced input: peripheral blood. This chain connects TRBV28 to TRBJ2-7, with D possibly being TRBD1 (6 bases). CDR3: CASSFGPWGGRRGYEQYF. The CDR3 nucleotides are TGTGCCAGCAGTTTCGGGCCTTGGGGCGGGCGCAGGGGCTACGAGCAGTACTTC.